This TCR beta chain was obtained from a study of blood T cell repertoires in COVID-19. Sequencing was performed with immunoSEQ multiplex PCR; in TCRdb, only in-frame clones are kept and a portion is missing. The table includes 190,000 or so clones, roughly 87% detected once. The CDR3 totals 15 residues. CDR1 is SSHAT and CDR2 is FNYEAQ in the germline V gene (reference sequence). The study assigned cohorts using participant-reported clinical history. As concerns this clone: Germline and junction disagree at one end, which may indicate a read error.

The sequencing input was PBMCs or T cells enriched from blood (not recorded which). The receptor was isolated from a woman in her twenties or thirties who had recovered from COVID-19. The chain combines TRBV7-7 with TRBJ2-1, with TRBD2 identical over 8 bases. The DNA of the CDR3 is TGTGCTAGCAGCTTAGCGGGGACTGGGATGAATGAGCAGTTCTTC. Protein: CASSLAGTGMNEQFF.